Listed below are T cell receptor beta chains from one sample, sequenced in a study of identical twins. A single record per CDR3 protein comes from TCRdb applying MiXCR to the 5' RACE reads. In the table there are fewer than 650,000 distinct CDR3 sequences, roughly 7.1% of which are singletons. These sequences were also reported in another study, on yellow fever vaccine responses in identical twins.

The specimen was PBMCs. Receptor source: a woman in her late teens or twenties in good health. Both conserved end residues are part of each CDR3. Fields, in order: clone size, V gene, D gene, J gene, CDR3 DNA, CDR3 protein. A D gene is named only where the DNA matches it firmly. Size tells how often a clone was seen (once, few, many) or the class of an expanded clone, and some rows leave it out.

abundance: NA; v_gene: TRBV4-1; d_gene: NA; j_gene: TRBJ1-6; CDR3nt: TGCGCCAGCAGCCAGACCGACGGCAGCTCCTATAATTCACCCCTCCACTTT; CDR3aa: CASSQTDGSSYNSPLHF
abundance: many; v_gene: TRBV4-1; d_gene: TRBD2; j_gene: TRBJ2-5; CDR3nt: TGCGCCAGCAGCCAAGATCTGGGGGAGGGGTACCCACAAGAGACCCAGTACTTC; CDR3aa: CASSQDLGEGYPQETQYF
abundance: NA; v_gene: TRBV6-4; d_gene: NA; j_gene: TRBJ2-1; CDR3nt: TGTGCCAGCAGCCAAACTCCCGTGGGGCACAATGAGCAGTTCTTC; CDR3aa: CASSQTPVGHNEQFF
abundance: few; v_gene: TRBV11-1; d_gene: NA; j_gene: TRBJ2-1; CDR3nt: TGTGCCAGCAGCTTACCGCAGGTCGGCTACAATGAGCAGTTCTTC; CDR3aa: CASSLPQVGYNEQFF
abundance: many; v_gene: TRBV12-3/TRBV12-4; d_gene: TRBD2; j_gene: TRBJ2-3; CDR3nt: TGTGCCAGCATCCCCCAAGGAACTAGCGGGAGCGATACGCAGTATTTT; CDR3aa: CASIPQGTSGSDTQYF
abundance: few; v_gene: TRBV4-1; d_gene: NA; j_gene: TRBJ2-3; CDR3nt: TGCGCCAGCAGCCAAGACCCCACGGGCACAGATACGCAGTATTTT; CDR3aa: CASSQDPTGTDTQYF
abundance: many; v_gene: TRBV20-1; d_gene: TRBD2; j_gene: TRBJ2-1; CDR3nt: TGCAGTGCTAGATCCATAATAGGCGGGAGCGCGGACAATGAGCAGTTCTTC; CDR3aa: CSARSIIGGSADNEQFF
abundance: many; v_gene: TRBV12-3/TRBV12-4; d_gene: NA; j_gene: TRBJ1-5; CDR3nt: TGTGCCAGCAGAAAAAATAGCAATCAGCCCCAGCATTTT; CDR3aa: CASRKNSNQPQHF
abundance: many; v_gene: TRBV5-1; d_gene: NA; j_gene: TRBJ2-3; CDR3nt: TGCGCCAGCAGCTTTGCAGGAGAGCGGCAGACAGATACGCAGTATTTT; CDR3aa: CASSFAGERQTDTQYF
abundance: many; v_gene: TRBV5-1; d_gene: TRBD2; j_gene: TRBJ2-7; CDR3nt: TGCGCCAGCAGCTTGGAGGGGACTAGCGGGAGTTACGAGCAGTACTTC; CDR3aa: CASSLEGTSGSYEQYF
abundance: few; v_gene: TRBV18; d_gene: TRBD2; j_gene: TRBJ2-3; CDR3nt: TGTGCCAGCTCACCAGGGCGACTAGCGGGGAACACAGATACGCAGTATTTT; CDR3aa: CASSPGRLAGNTDTQYF
abundance: many; v_gene: TRBV11-2; d_gene: TRBD1; j_gene: TRBJ1-2; CDR3nt: TGTGCCACCTCAGGGGGCTTCGGCTACACCTTC; CDR3aa: CATSGGFGYTF
abundance: NA; v_gene: TRBV7-8; d_gene: TRBD1; j_gene: TRBJ2-3; CDR3nt: TGTGCCAGCAGCCAACAGGGGTCCTCCTCAGATACGCAGTATTTT; CDR3aa: CASSQQGSSSDTQYF
abundance: few; v_gene: TRBV15; d_gene: NA; j_gene: TRBJ2-3; CDR3nt: TGTGCCACCAGTAAAAAATTGGACAGCACAGATACGCAGTATTTT; CDR3aa: CATSKKLDSTDTQYF
abundance: many; v_gene: TRBV5-1; d_gene: NA; j_gene: TRBJ2-7; CDR3nt: TGCGCCAGCAGCTTGGTAGGGCTACACTCCTACGAGCAGTACTTC; CDR3aa: CASSLVGLHSYEQYF
abundance: few; v_gene: TRBV20-1; d_gene: TRBD1; j_gene: TRBJ1-2; CDR3nt: TGCAGTGCTAGATCCGGAGACAGGGTTGGCTACACCTTC; CDR3aa: CSARSGDRVGYTF
abundance: many; v_gene: TRBV7-9; d_gene: TRBD1; j_gene: TRBJ2-7; CDR3nt: TGTGCCAGCAGCTTAGCGGGCTCCGGGACAGGGAGGGTCGAGCAGTACTTC; CDR3aa: CASSLAGSGTGRVEQYF
abundance: many; v_gene: TRBV7-8; d_gene: NA; j_gene: TRBJ2-2; CDR3nt: TGTGCCAGCAGCTTAGCGATTCAGGGGCTGAACACCGGGGAGCTGTTTTTT; CDR3aa: CASSLAIQGLNTGELFF
abundance: few; v_gene: TRBV10-2; d_gene: TRBD2; j_gene: TRBJ2-1; CDR3nt: TGCGCCAGCAGTGGGGCTAGCGGGGCCTGGAGCTCCTACAATGAGCAGTTCTTC; CDR3aa: CASSGASGAWSSYNEQFF